These 29 T cell receptor beta chains were all obtained from the same sample, sequenced in a study of cytomegalovirus exposure and HLA in healthy donors. In the PCR, 60 Vbeta and 13 Jbeta primers were used. Sequencing used immunoSEQ multiplex PCR; TCRdb keeps in-frame clones, though not all of them. The sample lists some 38,000 clones; 60% to 70% were seen once. Sequences were obtained from PBMCs. Receptors originate from a man aged 35 to 55 in good health and CMV-seronegative.

This chain joins TRBV5-4 and TRBJ1-1, with 10 bases lining up with TRBD1. Trimming cost V 4 bases and J 5 bases; bases outside gene matches: 8. The CDR3 has 15 residues. The V gene's germline CDR1 is SGHNT and CDR2 YYREEE (reference sequence). The DNA for the CDR3 is TGTGCCAGCAGCAGGAGACAGGGGGCGAGGACTGAAGCTTTCTTT. As protein: CASSRRQGARTEAFF.

The chain has TRBV7-9 and TRBJ2-7; 10 bases are shared with TRBD1. After removal of 4 bases from V and 6 bases from J, the junction contained 3 bases not matched to a gene. CDR3 length equals 13 residues. CDR1 is SEHNR and CDR2 is FQNEAQ in the germline V gene (reference sequence). CDR3 in amino acids: CASSWTGGGEQYF. DNA of the CDR3: TGTGCCAGCAGCTGGACAGGGGGAGGCGAGCAGTACTTC.

This chain joins TRBV5-6 and TRBJ2-5, with D tentatively TRBD2 (5 bases). Germline V gene sequence: CDR1 SGHDT, CDR2 YYEEEE. The V end lost 0 bases, the J end lost 3 bases, and 9 bases lay between the germline ends. The CDR3 contains 14 residues. The CDR3 is CASSLGGREETQYF. The CDR3 DNA is TGTGCCAGCAGCTTGGGAGGGCGGGAAGAGACCCAGTACTTC.

This clone has just one count. The chain combines TRBV9 with TRBJ1-2; TRBD1 matches at 10 bases. J was trimmed by 6 bases and V by 0 bases; bases with no gene match: 2. CDR3 length: 14 amino acids. Germline V lookup: CDR1 SGDLS, CDR2 YYNGEE. CDR3 nucleotides: TGTGCCAGCAGCGTAGAGGGACAGGGGAATGGCTACACCTTC. Its protein product is CASSVEGQGNGYTF.

The chain has TRBV6-6 and TRBJ2-3, with D possibly TRBD1 on 5 matching bases. The germline CDR1 and CDR2 sequences are MNHNY and SVGAGI (reference sequence). This CDR3 has 13 residues. Trimming cost V 10 bases and J 1 base, with 12 bases left between them. This chain's CDR3 is CATSGHRTDTQYF. In nucleotides, the CDR3 is TGTGCCACCTCAGGACATCGCACAGATACGCAGTATTTT.

This chain links TRBV2 with TRBJ2-7; 8 nucleotides line up with TRBD2. V was clipped by 6 bases and J by 6 bases; unmatched bases: 7. The CDR3 runs 13 residues. The germline V gene has CDR1 SNHLY and CDR2 FYNNEI. The CDR3 sequence is CASRAGGLTEQYF. Here the CDR3 DNA reads TGTGCCAGCAGGGCGGGGGGCCTAACCGAGCAGTACTTC.

The chain couples TRBV6-6 to TRBJ1-1; D is unclear. Per germline, CDR1 MNHNY and CDR2 SVGAGI (reference sequence). The CDR3 contains 13 residues. Trimming left V 6 bases short and J 1 base short, with 9 bases between. The CDR3 is CASRSRRNTEAFF. As DNA, the CDR3 is TGTGCCAGCAGGAGTCGGAGGAACACTGAAGCTTTCTTT.

The chain carries TRBV30 and TRBJ1-4; no firm D call. Per germline, CDR1 GTSNPN and CDR2 SVGIG (reference sequence). The CDR3 has 15 residues. V lost 0 bases and J lost 0, with 8 bases in between. CDR3 residues: CAWSVHLATNEKLFF. DNA for the CDR3: TGTGCCTGGAGTGTACACCTTGCAACTAATGAAAAACTGTTTTTT.

V is TRBV5-1 and J is TRBJ2-4; 7 nucleotides agree with TRBD2. Germline CDR1 reads SGHRS; CDR2 reads YFSETQ. This CDR3 is built from 18 residues. V shed 1 base and J 0 bases; nucleotides not matched to a gene: 10. CDR3 protein: CASSLWSSGQLAKNIQYF. The CDR3 DNA reads TGCGCCAGCAGCTTGTGGTCTAGCGGTCAACTAGCCAAAAACATTCAGTACTTC. Variable domain in full (rest from reference TRBV5-1 and TRBJ2-4): KAGVTQTPRYLIKTRGQQVTLSCSPISGHRSVSWYQQTPGQGLQFLFEYFSETQRNKGNFPGRFSGRQFSNSRSEMNVSTLELGDSALYLCASSLWSSGQLAKNIQYFGAGTRLSVL.

The chain couples TRBV9 to TRBJ2-7, with a tentative D call TRBD2 (6 bases). The V and J ends lost 2 bases and 3 bases respectively, with 12 bases between them. CDR3 length: 14 residues. Germline CDR1 is SGDLS and CDR2 is YYNGEE. CDR3 sequence reads: CASSVGEVFYEQYF. CDR3 bases: TGTGCCAGCAGCGTGGGGGAGGTTTTCTACGAGCAGTACTTC. Based on the CDR3 plus reference TRBV9 and TRBJ2-7, the full variable domain is DSGVTQTPKHLITATGQRVTLRCSPRSGDLSVYWYQQSLDQGLQFLIQYYNGEERAKGNILERFSAQQFPDLHSELNLSSLELGDSALYFCASSVGEVFYEQYFGPGTRLTVT.

This chain joins TRBV5-1 and TRBJ1-2, with D unresolved. The CDR3 spans 14 residues. Germline-derived CDR1 and CDR2 are SGHRS and YFSETQ. With 0 bases removed from V and 0 bases from J, the gap between germline ends came to 6 bases. CDR3 protein: CASSLDGANYGYTF. DNA of the CDR3: TGCGCCAGCAGCTTGGACGGAGCTAACTATGGCTACACCTTC.

This clone occurred a few times. This rearrangement joins TRBV6-1 to TRBJ1-5; D uncertain. Germline CDR1 MNHNS, CDR2 SASEGT. This CDR3 contains 15 residues. The germline V and J ends were trimmed by 3 bases and 7 bases, with 16 bases remaining between them. The CDR3 is CASSESGSFRQPQHF. CDR3 nucleotide sequence: TGTGCCAGCAGTGAGAGCGGGAGCTTTAGGCAGCCCCAGCATTTT.

The genes are TRBV6-5 and TRBJ2-7; the D gene is possibly TRBD1 (5 bases). The germline gives CDR1 MNHEY, CDR2 SVGAGI. V lost 4 bases, J lost 0 bases, and 7 bases lay in between. This CDR3 has 13 amino acids. The CDR3 protein is CASSLDISYEQYF. The CDR3 DNA is TGTGCCAGCAGTTTGGACATCTCCTACGAGCAGTACTTC.

The J gene is TRBJ2-2, the V gene TRBV7-2, with 8 bases that match TRBD1. V was clipped by 3 bases and J by 10 bases; unmatched bases: 10. The CDR3 contains 15 residues. Germline V gene sequence: CDR1 SGHTA, CDR2 FQGNSA. The CDR3 DNA sequence: TGTGCCAGCAGCTTCGGGACAGGTGTCAGAGAGGAGCTGTTTTTT. It specifies CASSFGTGVREELFF.

The chain couples TRBV6-1 to TRBJ2-2, with D perhaps TRBD2 (6 bases). CDR1 is MNHNS and CDR2 is SASEGT in the germline V gene. The CDR3 runs 15 residues. Trimming shortened V by 0 bases and J by 7 bases, and 12 bases separated the two germline ends. The CDR3 sequence: CASSEAGRGIGELFF. In DNA form, the CDR3 reads TGTGCCAGCAGTGAAGCGGGGCGGGGCATCGGGGAGCTGTTTTTT.

The V gene is TRBV5-6, the J gene TRBJ2-7; weak D call: TRBD1 (6 bases). Germline V gene lookup returns CDR1 SGHDT and CDR2 YYEEEE. V shed 3 bases and J shed 2 bases, with 12 bases lying between them. The CDR3 spans 14 residues. CDR3 amino acids: CASSSADRAYEQYF. The CDR3 nucleotides read TGTGCCAGCAGCTCTGCGGACAGAGCCTACGAGCAGTACTTC.

The J gene is TRBJ2-7, the V gene TRBV7-6; a possible D gene is TRBD1 (5 bases). Germline lookup yields CDR1 SGHVS and CDR2 FNYEAQ. V was clipped by 5 bases and J by 2 bases, with 16 bases between them. The CDR3 contains 15 residues. The CDR3 loop reads CASSQVQANTYEQYF. The CDR3 nucleotides read TGTGCCAGCAGCCAGGTACAGGCGAATACCTACGAGCAGTACTTC.

The chain is built from TRBV30 and TRBJ1-6; TRBD1 aligns across 8 bases. The CDR3 covers 12 residues. J lost 8 bases, V lost 4 bases, and 1 base had no gene match. Germline assignment: CDR1 GTSNPN and CDR2 SVGIG (reference sequence). CDR3 sequence: CAWNRGDSPLHF. CDR3 nucleotide sequence: TGTGCCTGGAACAGGGGGGATTCACCCCTCCACTTT.

The rearrangement joins TRBV6-4 to TRBJ2-2; TRBD1 agrees at 9 bases. The junction had 6 bases not matched to a gene; V was cut back by 6 bases and J by 4 bases. Germline V gives CDR1 MRHNA, CDR2 SNTAGT. The CDR3 runs to 15 residues. The CDR3 nucleotides are TGTGCCAGCAGGGGGGACAGGGCTGGCACCGGGGAGCTGTTTTTT. As protein: CASRGDRAGTGELFF.

This CDR3 reads CASNTGDHTEAFF. Here the CDR3 DNA reads TGTGCCAGCAACACAGGGGATCACACTGAAGCTTTCTTT. The J gene is TRBJ1-1, the V gene TRBV6-1; TRBD1 aligns across 7 bases. Trimming removed 7 bases from V and 3 bases from J; junction bases left unmatched: 5. The V gene's germline CDR1 is MNHNS and CDR2 SASEGT. The CDR3 is made up of 13 amino acids.

The rearrangement links TRBV6-1 to TRBJ2-3; TRBD2 aligns across 7 bases. The V gene's germline CDR1 is MNHNS and CDR2 SASEGT. With V trimmed by 8 bases and J by 10 bases, 6 bases remained unmatched. This CDR3 is built from 11 residues. CDR3 in DNA: TGTGCCAGCGAGCGGGGTAGGGCGCAGTATTTT. This translates into CASERGRAQYF.

J is TRBJ2-5 and V is TRBV27, with TRBD1 as a possible D gene (6 bases). V was trimmed by 6 bases and J by 5 bases, leaving 10 bases between them. This CDR3 spans 12 amino acids. Germline V gene sequence: CDR1 MNHEY, CDR2 SMNVEV (reference sequence). The CDR3 bases are TGTGCCAGCAGGCAGGGGCTGGAGACCCAGTACTTC. This sequence encodes CASRQGLETQYF.

This clone showed up just once. The chain couples TRBV7-8 to TRBJ1-1; D remains ambiguous. The germline V gene encodes CDR1 SGHVS and CDR2 FQNEAQ. The V gene lost 5 bases and the J gene lost 5 bases, with 15 bases spanning the gap. The CDR3 contains 14 residues. CDR3 residues: CASSLGWRETEAFF. The CDR3 nucleotides read TGTGCCAGCAGCCTTGGTTGGAGGGAAACTGAAGCTTTCTTT.

This clone was seen only a few times. The chain uses TRBV30 and TRBJ1-2; D unresolved. The V gene's germline CDR1 is GTSNPN and CDR2 SVGIG (reference sequence). The germline V and J ends were trimmed by 0 bases and 5 bases, with 7 bases remaining between them. The CDR3 extends over 12 amino acids. CDR3 bases: TGTGCCTGGAGTGTCTCGGGGTATGGCTACACCTTC. Translation gives CAWSVSGYGYTF.

The count of this clone is one. This sequence joins TRBV2 and TRBJ2-2, with 7 bases aligning to TRBD1. Looked up from germline, CDR1 is SNHLY and CDR2 is FYNNEI. V dropped 7 bases and J dropped 2; count of bases not matched to a gene: 4. The CDR3 consists of 14 residues. This CDR3 is CASKWDSNTGELFF. The CDR3 DNA sequence: TGTGCCAGCAAATGGGACAGTAACACCGGGGAGCTGTTTTTT.

The chain links TRBV5-6 to TRBJ2-5; 11 nucleotides agree with TRBD1. The CDR3 is 15 amino acids. The V segment lost 3 bases and the J segment 4 bases; nucleotides outside the gene matches: 5. Germline V gene lookup returns CDR1 SGHDT and CDR2 YYEEEE. The CDR3 DNA follows: TGTGCCAGCAGCTGGTATGGGACAGGGGGAGAGACCCAGTACTTC. Its translation is CASSWYGTGGETQYF. The full variable domain, in which reference TRBV5-6 and TRBJ2-5 provide the parts outside the CDR3, is DAGVTQSPTHLIKTRGQQVTLRCSPKSGHDTVSWYQQALGQGPQFIFQYYEEEERQRGNFPDRFSGHQFPNYSSELNVNALLLGDSALYLCASSWYGTGGETQYFGPGTRLLVL.

The chain has TRBV4-1 and TRBJ2-5; tentative D call: TRBD1 (6 bases). The J call may be mistaken, given a closer DNA end match to TRBJ2-7. The CDR3 length is 16 residues. Germline lookup yields CDR1 MGHRA and CDR2 YSYEKL. The CDR3 DNA sequence: TGCGCCAGCAGCCAAGTGGGGGCGGAAAACTCCTACGAGCAGTACTTC. It translates to CASSQVGAENSYEQYF.

The gene calls are TRBV7-2 and TRBJ2-7; D unclear. The V end was cut by 3 bases, the J end by 0 bases, with 12 bases between. The length of the CDR3 is 15 residues. Per germline, CDR1 SGHTA and CDR2 FQGNSA. The CDR3 DNA sequence: TGTGCCAGCAGCTTTGGTTCTGAGAGCTCCTACGAGCAGTACTTC. Its translation: CASSFGSESSYEQYF.

V is TRBV2 and J is TRBJ2-1, with 11 bases identical to TRBD1. From germline, CDR1 is SNHLY and CDR2 FYNNEI. The V gene end was trimmed by 5 bases and the J gene end by 6 bases; junction bases not matched to a gene: 6. The CDR3 has 15 residues. CDR3 in DNA: TGTGCCAGCAGTCTAGAGGACAGGGGGCGCAATGAGCAGTTCTTC. Residues: CASSLEDRGRNEQFF.